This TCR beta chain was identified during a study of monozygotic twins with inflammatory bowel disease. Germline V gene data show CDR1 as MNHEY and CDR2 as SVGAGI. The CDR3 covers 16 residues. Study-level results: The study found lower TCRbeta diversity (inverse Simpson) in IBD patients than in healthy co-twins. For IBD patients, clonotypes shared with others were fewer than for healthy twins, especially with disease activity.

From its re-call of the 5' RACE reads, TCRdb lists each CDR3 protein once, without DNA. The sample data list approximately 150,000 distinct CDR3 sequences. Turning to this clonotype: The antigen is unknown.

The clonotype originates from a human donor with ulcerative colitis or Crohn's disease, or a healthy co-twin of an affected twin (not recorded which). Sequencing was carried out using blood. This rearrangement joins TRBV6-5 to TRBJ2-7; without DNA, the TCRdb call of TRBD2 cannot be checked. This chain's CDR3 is CASSYSRPRGANEQYF.